The 4 T cell receptor beta chains listed next were all sequenced from one sample in a study of brain metastases from non-small cell lung cancer. Libraries were prepared by immunoSEQ multiplex PCR; TCRdb keeps only in-frame clonotypes and omits some of them. The top ten clones hold approximately 12% of a sample with under 300 clones, around 88% of them seen once. The sequencing input was tumor-adjacent normal tissue. These receptors all come from a donor at least 40 years old with non-small cell lung cancer.

V is TRBV2 and J is TRBJ1-1, with 7 bases matching TRBD1. V lost 5 bases, J lost 1 base, and 4 bases stayed unmatched. The CDR3 contains 14 residues. Germline assignment: CDR1 SNHLY and CDR2 FYNNEI. CDR3 nucleotides: TGTGCCAGCAGTAGGACAGGTGCGAACACTGAAGCTTTCTTT. Amino acids: CASSRTGANTEAFF.

V usage is TRBV13 and J usage is TRBJ2-5; D remains unclear. The CDR3 loop spans 11 amino acids. Germline V lookup: CDR1 PRHDT, CDR2 FYEKMQ (reference sequence). The germline V and J ends were trimmed by 3 bases and 5 bases, with 4 bases remaining between them. The CDR3 loop is CASSFLETQYF. As DNA, the CDR3 is TGTGCCAGCAGCTTCTTGGAGACCCAGTACTTC.

Turning to this clone: Other nucleotide sequences in the sample specify the same CDR3. The V gene is TRBV28, the J gene TRBJ1-5; the D is unclear. The germline gives CDR1 MDHEN, CDR2 SYDVKM. V lost 6 bases to trimming and J lost 1 base, with 13 bases between them. The CDR3 has 15 residues. CDR3 DNA: TGTGCCAGCAGGACCTCCGGGGTAAGCAATCAGCCCCAGCATTTT. This sequence encodes CASRTSGVSNQPQHF.

The chain recombines TRBV5-6 with TRBJ2-5; 12 nucleotides match TRBD2. Trimming took 0 bases from V and 2 from J; bases not matched to a gene: 2. The CDR3 runs to 16 residues. Germline V lookup: CDR1 SGHDT, CDR2 YYEEEE. The CDR3 DNA reads as TGTGCCAGCAGCTTGGATCTAGCGGGGGGGCAAGAGACCCAGTACTTC. Translation: CASSLDLAGGQETQYF.